This T cell receptor (beta chain) was identified during a study of CD8 T cells in Susac syndrome (dated by TCRdb to between 2018 and 2020). Describing the broader study: Of the Susac syndrome patients who were sequenced, more than five had clinically active disease and roughly eight were in clinical remission. Susac syndrome patients were therapy-naive, on corticosteroids (some also receiving IVIg), or on IVIg alone at blood withdrawal. Repertoire sequencing was used to test whether CD8+ T cell activation and differentiation in Susac syndrome was antigen driven.

For this clonotype: Its antigen is not yet known. No per-base quality is available; no much larger clone lies one base away.

Peripheral blood CD8+ and CD4+ T cells from healthy donors, Susac syndrome patients and multiple sclerosis patients were profiled using high-throughput TCR beta sequencing. Susac syndrome patients met recently defined diagnostic criteria for definite or probable disease. Bulk CD8+ and CD4+ T cells were purified by magnetic negative isolation, whereas CD8+ TEMRA cells were enriched by FACS. Blood was drawn into EDTA tubes, processed within 24 hours, and PBMCs were isolated by density gradient centrifugation. PBMCs destined for TCR sequencing were cryopreserved in liquid nitrogen and later thawed in a 37 °C water bath. Purity of sorted or isolated CD4+, CD8+ and CD8+ TEMRA cells was at least 90%. The V end gives up 5 bases and the J end 2 bases, leaving 6 bases in the junction not matched to a gene. The germline V gene (reference sequence) gives CDR1 as MNHEY and CDR2 as SMNVEV. The CDR3 numbers 14 residues from cysteine through phenylalanine. The read is trimmed to its CDR3 DNA, 42 bases read in frame from base 1.

RNA was extracted using the RNeasy kit, and roughly 0.45 to 1 microgram was reverse transcribed with random hexamers. TCR beta CDR3 regions were amplified with the immunoSEQ multiplex PCR assay covering 54 Vbeta and 13 Jbeta segments. PCR amplification bias was corrected by using a synthetic template baseline for primer optimization and computational correction. As for the authors' bioinformatics: Reads were annotated to V, D and J genes per IMGT and analyzed with immunoSEQ Analyzer, keeping only productive sequences. Clonality was calculated as one minus the Shannon entropy normalized by log2 of the number of productive unique sequences. For each patient and control, public and private clones were evaluated within the 100 most prevalent clones. Clones were defined as Susac-specific if absent from the healthy and MS cohorts, from approximately 1,100 published viral clones and from other ImmuneACCESS disease sequences. TCRdb trimmed the raw reads at Q25, called clones with MiXCR and kept productive beta chains. Each CDR3 protein appears once, grouped with its most common genes and DNA. The V and J calls come from TCRdb's annotation, not from the publication. The sample table contains approximately 190,000 distinct CDR3 sequences; only one count was recorded for roughly 90% of them. About 0.1% of the sample comes from the top ten.

What the work shows at the level of the full study, not this receptor alone: The number of individuals in the TCR sequencing and HLA analysis was recognized as being relatively small. No clonal expansion was detected in the CD4+ T cell repertoire of Susac syndrome patients.

The chain joins TRBV27 to TRBJ2-7; a stretch of 7 junction bases matches TRBD1. The sequence came from a human donor with Susac syndrome. The material sequenced was CD4+ T cells from PBMCs. CDR3 reads: CASSTRDSPYEQYF. The bases read TGTGCCAGCAGTACCAGGGACAGCCCCTACGAGCAGTACTTC.